This T cell receptor beta chain was recorded in a study of cytomegalovirus exposure and HLA in healthy donors. A multiplex PCR was run with 60 Vbeta primers and 13 Jbeta primers. Some clones are missing from TCRdb's copy, which holds only in-frame ones; the method was immunoSEQ multiplex PCR. Here the sample spans 120,000 to 150,000 clones, about 61% being singletons. The CDR3 loop spans 13 amino acids. The germline V and J ends were trimmed by 0 bases and 5 bases, with 7 bases remaining between them. CDR1 is KGHSH and CDR2 is LQKENI in the germline V gene. This clone was detected only a few times. Antigen specificity is unknown. Study results and limitations: On later analysis, the bulk of CMV-associated TCR beta chains appeared to be HLA-restricted. With later analysis, a missense DCLRE1C variant became linked to TCR beta V- and J-gene trimming.

The receptor comes from a male donor in good health and CMV-seronegative. The rearrangement links TRBV18 to TRBJ2-5; D is perhaps TRBD2 (5 bases). Sequenced sample: PBMCs. The CDR3 spells CASSPPGEETQYF. As DNA, the CDR3 is TGTGCCAGCTCACCACCGGGAGAGGAGACCCAGTACTTC.